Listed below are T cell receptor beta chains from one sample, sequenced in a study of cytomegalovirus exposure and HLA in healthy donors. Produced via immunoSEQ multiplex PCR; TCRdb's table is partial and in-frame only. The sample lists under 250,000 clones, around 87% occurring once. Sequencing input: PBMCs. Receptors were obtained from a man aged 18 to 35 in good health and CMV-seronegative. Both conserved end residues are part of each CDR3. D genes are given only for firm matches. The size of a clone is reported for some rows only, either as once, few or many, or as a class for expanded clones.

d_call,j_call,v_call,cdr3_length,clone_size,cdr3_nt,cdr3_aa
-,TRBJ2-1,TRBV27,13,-,TGTGCCAGCAGTTTACGGAGTCCCAATGAGCAGTTCTTC,CASSLRSPNEQFF
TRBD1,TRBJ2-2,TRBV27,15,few,TGTGCCAGCAGTCCCTGGGACAGAGACACCGGGGAGCTGTTTTTT,CASSPWDRDTGELFF
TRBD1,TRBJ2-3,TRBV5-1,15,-,TGCGCCAGCAGCTCCCGGGACAGCTACGCAGATACGCAGTATTTT,CASSSRDSYADTQYF
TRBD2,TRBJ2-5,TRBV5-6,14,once,TGTGCCAGCAGCTTCGGACTAGCTTTGGAGACCCAGTACTTC,CASSFGLALETQYF
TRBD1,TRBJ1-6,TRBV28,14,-,TGTGCCGGATCAAAGGACAGGACGATATCACCCCTCCACTTT,CAGSKDRTISPLHF
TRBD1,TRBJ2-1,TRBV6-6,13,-,TGTGCCAGCAGCCGGGACAGAGACAATGAGCAGTTCTTC,CASSRDRDNEQFF
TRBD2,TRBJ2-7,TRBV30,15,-,TGTGCCTGGATGAAGCTAGCGGGAGGAACCGACGAGCAGTACTTC,CAWMKLAGGTDEQYF
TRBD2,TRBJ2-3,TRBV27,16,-,TGTGCCAGCAGACGGGGACTAGCGGGATTATCGGATACGCAGTATTTT,CASRRGLAGLSDTQYF
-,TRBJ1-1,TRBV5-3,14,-,TGTGCCAGAAGGGTTGCGGGGACTTGGTCTGGAGCTTTCTTT,CARRVAGTWSGAFF
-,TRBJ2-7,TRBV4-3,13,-,TGCGCCAGCAGCCAGTTTCAAACTTACGAGCAGTACTTC,CASSQFQTYEQYF
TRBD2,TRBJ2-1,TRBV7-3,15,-,TGTGCCAGCAGCCCGGGGGGACTTCTATCCAATGAGCAGTTCTTC,CASSPGGLLSNEQFF
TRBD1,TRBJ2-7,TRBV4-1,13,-,TGCGCCAGCAGCCGGGGACAGACCTACGAGCAGTACTTC,CASSRGQTYEQYF
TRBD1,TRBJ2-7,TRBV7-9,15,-,TGTGCCAGCAGCTTGACAGGGGGCATCTCCTACGAGCAGTACTTC,CASSLTGGISYEQYF
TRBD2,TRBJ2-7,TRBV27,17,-,TGTGCCAGCAGTTTATCCGCGGGAGGGCCCGTTGCCTACGAGCAGTACTTC,CASSLSAGGPVAYEQYF
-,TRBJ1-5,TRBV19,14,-,TGTGCCAGTTCATGGGGCCTGGGTAATCAGCCCCAGCATTTT,CASSWGLGNQPQHF
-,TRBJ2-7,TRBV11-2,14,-,TGTGCCAGCAGTCACGCCGGGAGAAGATACGAGCAGTACTTC,CASSHAGRRYEQYF
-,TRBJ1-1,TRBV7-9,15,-,TGTGCCAGCGGGCCAGGGCGAAGGGTGGACACTGAAGCTTTCTTT,CASGPGRRVDTEAFF
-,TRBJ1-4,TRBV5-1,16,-,TGCGCCAGCAGCCCGAGAGGGGGACGGACTAATGAAAAACTGTTTTTT,CASSPRGGRTNEKLFF
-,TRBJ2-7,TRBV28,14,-,TGTGCCAGTGCCCTAACAGACAGCCTCTACGAGCAGTACTTC,CASALTDSLYEQYF
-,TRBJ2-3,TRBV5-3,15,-,TGTGCCAGAAGCAACTGGGGGCCTCAGGCGGATACGCAGTATTTT,CARSNWGPQADTQYF
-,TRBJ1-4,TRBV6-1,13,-,TGTGCCAGCAGTACCGACGGGAATCTAGGACTGTTTTTT,CASSTDGNLGLFF
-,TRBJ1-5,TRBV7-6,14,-,TGTGCCAGCAGCTTAGTTGAGGGCGATCAGCCCCAGCATTTT,CASSLVEGDQPQHF
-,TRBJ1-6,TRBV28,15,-,TGTGCCAGCAGTTTATCGGTGGCAGGGCTCGGGTCCCTCCACTTT,CASSLSVAGLGSLHF
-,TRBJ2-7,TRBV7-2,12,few,TGTGCCAGCAGCTTAGACTCCCACGAGCAGTACTTC,CASSLDSHEQYF
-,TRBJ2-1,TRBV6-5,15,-,TGTGCCAGCAGGGCCACTCGGGAAGACTACAATGAGCAGTTCTTC,CASRATREDYNEQFF
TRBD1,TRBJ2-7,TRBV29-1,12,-,TGCAGCGTGGGGACAGGGTTCTACGAGCAGTACTTC,CSVGTGFYEQYF
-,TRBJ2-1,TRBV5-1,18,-,TGCGCCAGCAGCCTACACCTGACTAGTATTGAGTCCTACAATGAGCAGTTCTTC,CASSLHLTSIESYNEQFF
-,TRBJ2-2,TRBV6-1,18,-,TGTGCCAGCAGTGAAGCGCTCGGCGGGTCCGCGAACACCGGGGAGCTGTTTTTT,CASSEALGGSANTGELFF
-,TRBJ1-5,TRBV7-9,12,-,TGTGCCAGCGGCCGGCCAGGGAAGCCCCAGCATTTT,CASGRPGKPQHF
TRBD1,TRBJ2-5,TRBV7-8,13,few,TGTGCCAGCAGCTTAAACAGGGGTGAGACCCAGTACTTC,CASSLNRGETQYF
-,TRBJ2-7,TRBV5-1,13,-,TGCGCCAGCAGCTTGGATGGCGGATACGAGCAGTACTTC,CASSLDGGYEQYF
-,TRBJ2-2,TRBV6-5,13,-,TGTGCCAGCAGTGCAGCAGGGGCCGGGGAGCTGTTTTTT,CASSAAGAGELFF
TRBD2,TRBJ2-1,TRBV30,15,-,TGTGCCTGGACGTGGGGGAGGGCCCCGGGCAATGAGCAGTTCTTC,CAWTWGRAPGNEQFF
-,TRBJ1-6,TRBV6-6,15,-,TGTGCCAGCAGTTACGCCCAGGGCCTGGGATCACCCCTCCACTTT,CASSYAQGLGSPLHF
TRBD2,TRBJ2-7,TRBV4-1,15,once,TGCGCCAGCAGCCTCTGGGGGCGGGAGGGCTACGAGCAGTACTTC,CASSLWGREGYEQYF
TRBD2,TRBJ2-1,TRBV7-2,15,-,TGTGCCAGCAGCCCGGGACTAGCTTCCTACAATGAGCAGTTCTTC,CASSPGLASYNEQFF
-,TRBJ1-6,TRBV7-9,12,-,TGTGCCAGCAGCTTAAGGAGAGGCCCCCTCCACTTT,CASSLRRGPLHF
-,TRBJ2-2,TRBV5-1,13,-,TGCGCCAGCAGCTCTAGAGAGGCCGGGGAGCTGTTTTTT,CASSSREAGELFF
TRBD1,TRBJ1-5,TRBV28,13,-,TGTGCCAGCAGGAACACAGGGGAGAGGCCCCAGCATTTT,CASRNTGERPQHF
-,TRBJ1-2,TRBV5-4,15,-,TGTGCCAGCAGCTTGCAAGGACGGGGGGACTATGGCTACACCTTC,CASSLQGRGDYGYTF
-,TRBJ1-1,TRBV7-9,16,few,TGTGCCAGCACCTCCATTCGGGGGTCCACGAACACTGAAGCTTTCTTT,CASTSIRGSTNTEAFF
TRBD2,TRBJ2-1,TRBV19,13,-,TGTGCCAGTAGGGAAGCGGGAACCAATGAGCAGTTCTTC,CASREAGTNEQFF
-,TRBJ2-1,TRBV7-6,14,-,TGTGCCAGCAGCTCGCGTGCCGCGAGGAATGAGCAGTTCTTC,CASSSRAARNEQFF
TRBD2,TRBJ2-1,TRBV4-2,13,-,TGTGCCAGCAGCCTGAGGACTAGCAATGAGCAGTTCTTC,CASSLRTSNEQFF
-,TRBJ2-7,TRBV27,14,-,TGTGCCAGCAGTTTTCAGGCAGGGGTATGGGAGCAGTACTTC,CASSFQAGVWEQYF
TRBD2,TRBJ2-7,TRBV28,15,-,TGTGCCAGCAGTCCCTTAAGCGGGAGGGCCTACGAGCAGTACTTC,CASSPLSGRAYEQYF